What follows are 11 T cell receptor beta chains derived from one specimen sequenced in a study of blood T cell repertoires in COVID-19. Repertoires were generated with immunoSEQ multiplex PCR, while TCRdb's copy carries only in-frame clones and drops some. The sample shows about 160,000 clones, roughly 90% of them seen only once. The specimen was peripheral blood. The receptors originated from a young man with COVID-19, enrolled during active disease.

CDR3: CASSLSTGFSYNEQFF. CDR3 in DNA: TGTGCCAGCAGCCTTAGTACAGGGTTCTCCTACAATGAGCAGTTCTTC. The chain carries TRBV28 and TRBJ2-1, with D tentatively TRBD1 (6 bases). The germline V and J ends were trimmed by 6 bases and 0 bases, with 15 bases remaining between them. From germline, CDR1 is MDHEN and CDR2 SYDVKM. The CDR3 loop spans 16 amino acids.

This chain joins TRBV2 and TRBJ1-5, with D uncertain. CDR1 is SNHLY, CDR2 FYNNEI, per germline. Trimming cost V 7 bases and J 2 bases, with 9 bases left between them. The length of the CDR3 is 13 residues. CDR3: CASTFRGNQPQHF. CDR3 DNA sequence: TGTGCCAGCACCTTTCGGGGCAATCAGCCCCAGCATTTT.

The rearrangement joins TRBV5-8 to TRBJ2-5, with 11 bases identical to TRBD1. The CDR3 runs 18 residues. The trim removed 0 bases at V and 1 base at J, leaving 8 bases unmatched. Germline CDR1 reads SGHTS; CDR2 reads YDEGEE. CDR3 DNA: TGTGCCAGCAGCTTGGAGAGGACAGGGGGCAATATCCAAGAGACCCAGTACTTC. This codes for CASSLERTGGNIQETQYF.

The rearrangement joins TRBV18 to TRBJ2-1, with a tentative D call TRBD1 (5 bases). The CDR3 length is 12 residues. Trimming took 6 bases from V and 6 from J, leaving 9 bases between them. Germline CDR1 reads KGHSH; CDR2 reads LQKENI. The CDR3 DNA reads TGTGCCAGCTCTTCAGACAGCAATGAGCAGTTCTTC. Translation gives CASSSDSNEQFF.

The chain has TRBV9 and TRBJ2-1; D perhaps matches TRBD1 (6 bases). Germline CDR1 is SGDLS and CDR2 is YYNGEE. The CDR3 extends over 16 amino acids. Trimming took 2 bases from V and 0 from J, leaving 12 bases between them. CDR3 sequence reads: CASSVVQGSSYNEQFF. DNA for the CDR3: TGTGCCAGCAGCGTCGTACAGGGCAGCTCCTACAATGAGCAGTTCTTC.

The rearrangement joins TRBV5-6 to TRBJ2-2; the D is unclear. Germline CDR1 is SGHDT and CDR2 is YYEEEE. The CDR3 contains 12 residues. V was cut by 4 bases and J by 7 bases, with 8 bases left in between. The CDR3 DNA is TGTGCCAGCAGCCCCCCCTACGGGGAGCTGTTTTTT. Residues: CASSPPYGELFF. Complete variable domain (other parts from reference TRBV5-6 and TRBJ2-2): DAGVTQSPTHLIKTRGQQVTLRCSPKSGHDTVSWYQQALGQGPQFIFQYYEEEERQRGNFPDRFSGHQFPNYSSELNVNALLLGDSALYLCASSPPYGELFFGEGSRLTVL.

The rearrangement joins TRBV15 to TRBJ2-7, with 7 bases fitting TRBD1. From germline, CDR1 is LNHNV and CDR2 YYDKDF (reference sequence). The trim removed 6 bases at V and 3 bases at J, leaving 8 bases unmatched. This CDR3 is built from 14 residues. This CDR3 reads CATSRYRGDYEQYF. For the CDR3, the DNA is TGTGCCACCAGTAGGTACAGGGGAGACTACGAGCAGTACTTC.

This rearrangement joins TRBV23-1 to TRBJ1-2; D perhaps matches TRBD1 (6 bases). TRBV23-1 is an ORF, and what it does is uncertain. The CDR3 sequence is 15 residues long. The V end lost 0 bases, the J end lost 5 bases, and 13 bases lay between the germline ends. The chain's CDR3 is CASSQSKQGGYGYTF. In DNA, the CDR3 is TGCGCCAGCAGTCAATCTAAACAGGGAGGGTATGGCTACACCTTC.

This chain connects TRBV6-5 to TRBJ2-7; TRBD1 matches 10 bases. Germline lookup yields CDR1 MNHEY and CDR2 SVGAGI. Trimming took 8 bases from V and 1 from J; bases not matched to a gene: 5. The CDR3 spans 14 residues. CDR3 nucleotide sequence: TGTGCCAGCGATGGACAGGGGGGGTCCTACGAGCAGTACTTC. Encoded protein: CASDGQGGSYEQYF.

CDR3 in amino acids: CASSLNRGQSNQPQHF. The DNA of the CDR3 is TGCGCCAGCAGCCTCAACAGGGGGCAAAGCAATCAGCCCCAGCATTTT. The chain recombines TRBV4-1 with TRBJ1-5, with 9 bases that match TRBD1. The CDR3 is 16 amino acids. The junction had 5 bases not matched to a gene; V was cut back by 4 bases and J by 1 base. CDR1 is MGHRA, CDR2 YSYEKL, per germline.

The chain combines TRBV9 with TRBJ2-1; 9 nucleotides line up with TRBD1. The CDR3 covers 15 residues. Germline loops: CDR1 SGDLS, CDR2 YYNGEE. The junction had 7 bases not matched to a gene; V was cut back by 3 bases and J by 6 bases. In nucleotides, the CDR3 is TGTGCCAGCAGCGGCGGGACAGGGCGAGGCAATGAGCAGTTCTTC. Protein product: CASSGGTGRGNEQFF.